This T cell receptor (beta chain) is drawn from a study of T cells in Graves' hyperthyroidism and ophthalmopathy. V lost 2 bases and J 5 bases, leaving 15 bases between the germline ends. Germline lookup yields CDR1 MGHRA and CDR2 YSYEKL. This CDR3 contains 15 residues. Amplified TCR beta CDR3 regions derived from RNA transcripts. RT-PCR in the first round (using the HTBI primer set) targeted the TCR CDR3. TCRdb recomputed calls from the multiplex PCR reads with MiXCR, one row per CDR3 protein. This table holds about 290,000 distinct CDR3 sequences, roughly 15% found once. In this sample, this clonotype turned up a few times.

The specimen was blood. The V call is TRBV4-1, the J call TRBJ1-1; D is unclear. The receptor's source is a woman aged 40 to 50 with Graves' hyperthyroidism. CDR3 sequence: CASSQMEGMVTEAFF. In DNA, the CDR3 is TGCGCCAGCAGCCAAATGGAGGGCATGGTAACTGAAGCTTTCTTT.